The next 28 T cell receptor beta chains were all read from a single sample in a study of Graves' ophthalmopathy and Graves' hyperthyroidism. Scientists amplified the TCR beta CDR3 regions from RNA transcripts. HTBI primers were employed in first-round RT-PCR, then a second-round multiplex PCR followed. MiXCR, applied by TCRdb to the multiplex PCR reads, yields one record per CDR3 protein. Among approximately 700,000 distinct CDR3 sequences listed, 40% were seen once. The sample consisted of peripheral blood. The receptors come from an adult man with Graves' ophthalmopathy.

This clonotype was seen ten or more times. The genes are TRBV2 and TRBJ1-1, with TRBD1 matching over 8 bases. CDR3 length: 14 amino acids. Germline V gene lookup returns CDR1 SNHLY and CDR2 FYNNEI. V lost 4 bases and J lost 4; bases outside the gene matches: 5. This CDR3 is CASSVPDRGTEAFF. The CDR3 DNA is TGTGCCAGCAGTGTCCCAGACAGGGGCACTGAAGCTTTCTTT.

This rearrangement joins TRBV25-1 to TRBJ1-2; 7 bases fit TRBD1. J gave up 7 bases and V 2 bases, and 4 bases lay outside the gene matches. CDR1 is MGHDK, CDR2 SYGVNS, per germline. The CDR3 is 13 amino acids. CDR3 in DNA: TGTGCCAGCAGTGAACGGGCAGGGGGTGGCTACACCTTC. Its protein product is CASSERAGGGYTF.

The table lists this clonotype with many counts. The J gene is TRBJ1-2, the V gene TRBV19; TRBD1 matches 11 bases. Germline CDR1 reads LNHDA; CDR2 reads SQIVND (reference sequence). The ends lost 5 bases at V and 8 bases at J; junction bases unmatched: 13. This CDR3 is built from 16 residues. The CDR3 DNA sequence: TGTGCCAGTAGTGTCGGGACAGGGGGAACACCCGTCGGCTACACCTTC. It yields the protein CASSVGTGGTPVGYTF.

J is TRBJ2-7 and V is TRBV20-1, with 9 bases lining up with TRBD2. The CDR3 runs to 15 residues. The V gene's germline CDR1 is DFQATT and CDR2 SNEGSKA (reference sequence). The CDR3 nucleotides are TGCAGCGGCAGAACCATAGCGGGAGCCGCGTACGAGCAGTACTTC. This gives the protein CSGRTIAGAAYEQYF.

Concerning this clonotype itself: The junction departs from the called germline gene at one end, perhaps through a read error. The chain recombines TRBV25-1 with TRBJ1-1, with D perhaps matching TRBD1 (6 bases). The CDR3 runs to 15 residues. Germline V CDR1 and CDR2: MGHDK, SYGVNS. The CDR3 protein is CAGSDLTGMNTEAFF. CDR3 DNA sequence: TGTGCCGGCAGTGACCTTACAGGGATGAACACTGAAGCTTTCTTT.

This clonotype was counted ten times or more. The J gene is TRBJ1-5, the V gene TRBV12-3 or TRBV12-4; 8 bases match TRBD1. The CDR3 covers 15 residues. Trimming cost V 4 bases and J 1 base; bases outside gene matches: 3. As DNA, the CDR3 is TGTGCCAGCAGTTACCACAGGGGGAGCAATCAGCCCCAGCATTTT. Translation: CASSYHRGSNQPQHF.

This clonotype was counted a few times. This chain links TRBV5-6 with TRBJ1-2; D may be TRBD1 (5 bases). This CDR3 has 16 amino acids. CDR1 SGHDT and CDR2 YYEEEE come from the germline V gene. V lost 8 bases and J 3 bases, leaving 23 bases between the germline ends. CDR3 nucleotides: TGTGCCAGTACGCCGGAAAGGGGTAGATGGGACTATGGCTACACCTTC. Protein: CASTPERGRWDYGYTF.

The V and J genes are TRBV5-6 and TRBJ2-3; D possibly corresponds to TRBD1 (6 bases). V was pared by 4 bases and J by 0 bases, with 9 bases between. The CDR3 covers 14 residues. Germline CDR1 SGHDT, CDR2 YYEEEE. DNA for the CDR3: TGTGCCAGCAGCCACAGGGCTAGCACAGATACGCAGTATTTT. The encoded protein is CASSHRASTDTQYF.

This clonotype was counted a few times. Germline is not matched at one junction end, which may reflect a read error. The chain joins TRBV10-3 to TRBJ2-2, with 7 bases lining up with TRBD1. This CDR3 region has 12 residues. CDR1 ENHRY and CDR2 SYGVKD come from the germline V gene. CDR3 sequence: CASSRRGRELFF. The CDR3 DNA sequence: TGTGCCAGCAGTCGAAGGGGGCGGGAGCTGTTTTTT.

CDR3 sequence reads: CSASSKATFNSPLHF. The CDR3 DNA reads TGCAGTGCTAGCTCTAAGGCGACCTTTAATTCACCCCTCCACTTT. J is TRBJ1-6 and V is TRBV20-1; unclear D gene. CDR3 length equals 15 residues. Per germline, CDR1 DFQATT and CDR2 SNEGSKA (reference sequence). V was clipped by 3 bases and J by 6 bases, with 15 bases between them.

This clonotype occurred once. The chain uses TRBV7-8 and TRBJ2-5; a possible D gene is TRBD2 (6 bases). The CDR3 extends over 15 amino acids. The germline CDR1 and CDR2 sequences are SGHVS and FQNEAQ. Trimming removed 4 bases from V and 1 base from J, with 13 bases in between. In DNA form, the CDR3 reads TGTGCCAGCAGCTCAGTTGGGGGACTCCAAGAGACCCAGTACTTC. It specifies CASSSVGGLQETQYF.

The chain is built from TRBV20-1 and TRBJ1-2; D perhaps matches TRBD1 (6 bases). The germline V gene encodes CDR1 DFQATT and CDR2 SNEGSKA (reference sequence). The V end was cut by 2 bases, the J end by 6 bases, with 10 bases between. This CDR3 is built from 12 residues. This CDR3 is CSARLGADGYTF. CDR3 in DNA: TGCAGTGCTAGATTGGGGGCCGATGGCTACACCTTC.

With regard to this clonotype: One junction end does not reproduce the germline sequence, and a read error may be involved. The chain recombines TRBV10-3 with TRBJ1-1; D not resolved. CDR1 is ENHRY and CDR2 is SYGVKD in the germline V gene. This CDR3 region has 14 residues. The CDR3 is CASSYPEPGIEAFF. The CDR3, as DNA: TGTGCCAGCAGTTACCCGGAGCCTGGGATTGAAGCTTTCTTT.

This chain connects TRBV7-2 to TRBJ1-1; TRBD1 is a possible D gene (6 bases). Germline values: CDR1 SGHTA, CDR2 FQGNSA. Trimming took 5 bases from V and 0 from J, leaving 16 bases between them. The CDR3 is made up of 16 amino acids. CDR3 coding DNA: TGTGCCAGCAGCCAAGACAGGATCCCGCTGAACACTGAAGCTTTCTTT. Amino acid sequence: CASSQDRIPLNTEAFF. Using reference TRBV7-2 and TRBJ1-1 for the parts outside the CDR3, the full variable domain is GAGVSQSPSNKVTEKGKDVELRCDPISGHTALYWYRQSLGQGLEFLIYFQGNSAPDKSGLPSDRFSAERTGGSVSTLTIQRTQQEDSAVYLCASSQDRIPLNTEAFFGQGTRLTVV.

The chain combines TRBV13 with TRBJ2-5, with TRBD1 identical over 7 bases. Germline V gene lookup returns CDR1 PRHDT and CDR2 FYEKMQ (reference sequence). This CDR3 comprises 14 residues. V was pared by 8 bases and J by 5 bases, with 11 bases of the junction left unmatched. CDR3 amino acids: CASCDRASGETQYF. The CDR3 DNA reads as TGTGCCAGCTGCGACAGGGCGAGTGGGGAGACCCAGTACTTC. Variable domain in full (rest from reference TRBV13 and TRBJ2-5): AAGVIQSPRHLIKEKRETATLKCYPIPRHDTVYWYQQGPGQDPQFLISFYEKMQSDKGSIPDRFSAQQFSDYHSELNMSSLELGDSALYFCASCDRASGETQYFGPGTRLLVL.

This clonotype was picked up many times. The V and J genes are TRBV11-3 and TRBJ2-5; 7 positions match TRBD1. After removal of 5 bases from V and 4 bases from J, the junction contained 10 bases not matched to a gene. From germline, CDR1 is SGHNT and CDR2 YENEEA. The CDR3 covers 15 residues. This CDR3 reads CASSPGVDRSETQYF. CDR3 nucleotide sequence: TGTGCCAGCAGCCCCGGGGTGGACAGGTCAGAGACCCAGTACTTC.

The chain couples TRBV9 to TRBJ1-1, with a weak D call TRBD1 (5 bases). The V end was cut by 0 bases, the J end by 3 bases, with 15 bases between. Germline V CDR1 and CDR2: SGDLS, YYNGEE. The CDR3 length is 16 residues. The CDR3 is CASSVGLLLGDTEAFF. Here the CDR3 DNA reads TGTGCCAGCAGCGTAGGACTCTTATTGGGGGACACTGAAGCTTTCTTT.

In this sample, this clonotype turned up many times. This chain links TRBV15 with TRBJ1-2, with 7 bases aligning to TRBD1. This CDR3 contains 15 residues. The V and J ends lost 5 bases and 4 bases, in that order; junction bases with no gene match: 10. Germline loops: CDR1 LNHNV, CDR2 YYDKDF (reference sequence). CDR3 amino acids: CATSPQGESFYGYTF. As DNA, the CDR3 is TGTGCCACCAGCCCCCAGGGGGAGAGCTTCTATGGCTACACCTTC.

The V and J genes are TRBV2 and TRBJ2-5; TRBD2 matches at 12 bases. The CDR3 sequence is 15 residues long. Germline values: CDR1 SNHLY, CDR2 FYNNEI. V shed 5 bases, J shed 4 bases, and the junction held 5 bases outside the gene matches. The CDR3 is CASSFGLAGTETQYF. CDR3 coding DNA: TGTGCCAGCAGTTTTGGACTAGCGGGAACAGAGACCCAGTACTTC.

This clonotype occurred many times. The chain has TRBV5-1 and TRBJ2-5; 8 positions match TRBD2. Looked up from germline, CDR1 is SGHRS and CDR2 is YFSETQ. This CDR3 is built from 13 residues. With 5 bases clipped from V and 4 bases from J, the junction kept 4 bases outside the gene matches. The CDR3 loop reads CASSNGRAETQYF. The CDR3 DNA reads as TGCGCCAGCAGTAACGGGAGGGCAGAGACCCAGTACTTC.

This clonotype was seen only a few times. The chain joins TRBV19 to TRBJ1-5; TRBD1 agrees at 7 bases. This CDR3 is built from 17 residues. Germline-derived CDR1 and CDR2 are LNHDA and SQIVND (reference sequence). Trimming took 3 bases from V and 0 from J; bases not matched to a gene: 8. CDR3 sequence reads: CASSINRGGGSNQPQHF. The CDR3 DNA follows: TGTGCCAGTAGTATCAACAGGGGAGGTGGTAGCAATCAGCCCCAGCATTTT.

The V gene is TRBV25-1, the J gene TRBJ1-1; D perhaps matches TRBD1 (5 bases). Between the trimmed V and J ends, which lost 4 bases and 4 bases, there was a span of 16 bases. This CDR3 has 15 residues. Per germline, CDR1 MGHDK and CDR2 SYGVNS. CDR3 sequence (DNA): TGTGCCAGCAGTGGATATGACAGTCAGATCACTGAAGCTTTCTTT. Translated: CASSGYDSQITEAFF.

The table lists this clonotype with a few counts. This chain joins TRBV7-9 and TRBJ1-2, with unresolved D. V gave up 3 bases and J gave up 8 bases, with 7 bases separating them. Looked up from germline, CDR1 is SEHNR and CDR2 is FQNEAQ (reference sequence). The CDR3 length is 11 residues. The CDR3 loop reads CASSFLSGYTF. Written as DNA, the CDR3 is TGTGCCAGCAGCTTTTTAAGCGGCTACACCTTC.

J is TRBJ1-3 and V is TRBV20-1; 7 nucleotides align to TRBD1. In germline, CDR1 is DFQATT, CDR2 SNEGSKA (reference sequence). J lost 0 bases, V lost 3 bases, and 2 bases had no gene match. The CDR3 extends over 14 amino acids. This CDR3 is CSARTGSSGNTIYF. In DNA form, the CDR3 reads TGCAGTGCTAGGACAGGGAGCTCTGGAAACACCATATATTTT.

This clonotype occurred a few times. The chain joins TRBV14 to TRBJ1-2; a weak D match, TRBD1 (5 bases). The CDR3 is 13 amino acids. Germline V gene data show CDR1 as SGHDN and CDR2 as FVKESK. V lost 3 bases to trimming and J lost 4 bases, with 9 bases between them. CDR3 coding DNA: TGTGCCAGCAGCCATCAGGGCCTCTATGGCTACACCTTC. Protein: CASSHQGLYGYTF.

This clonotype was counted ten times or more. The V call is TRBV29-1, the J call TRBJ1-1; 7 nucleotides align to TRBD1. With 7 bases clipped from V and 5 bases from J, the junction kept 7 bases outside the gene matches. CDR3 length equals 12 residues. The germline V gene has CDR1 SQVTM and CDR2 ANQGSEA. The CDR3 DNA follows: TGCAGCGGTAGACAGGGATTGACTGAAGCTTTCTTT. Protein: CSGRQGLTEAFF.

The table lists this clonotype with a few counts. The chain uses TRBV19 and TRBJ1-2; D is unclear. Trimming took 6 bases from V and 8 from J, leaving 31 bases between them. CDR1 LNHDA and CDR2 SQIVND come from the germline V gene (reference sequence). CDR3 length: 18 amino acids. CDR3 DNA sequence: TGTGCCAGTAGCAAAACCCTCATTTGGGGTGAGGTTGTGCGGGGCTACACCTTC. The encoded protein is CASSKTLIWGEVVRGYTF.

This clonotype occurred a few times. This chain links TRBV7-2 with TRBJ2-2; 10 nucleotides line up with TRBD2. Trimming at V came to 4 bases and at J to 5 bases, leaving 4 bases not matched to a gene. This CDR3 has 15 residues. Germline-derived CDR1 and CDR2 are SGHTA and FQGNSA. The DNA of the CDR3 is TGTGCCAGCAGCTGGTCTAGCGGGGGTACCGGGGAGCTGTTTTTT. This encodes CASSWSSGGTGELFF.